The 5 T cell receptor beta chains below come from one sample, sequenced in a study of T cell changes during pregnancy in multiple sclerosis. Sequencing was performed with immunoSEQ multiplex PCR; in TCRdb, only in-frame clones are kept and a portion is missing. This table has 72,000 or so clones, 93% appearing once. This specimen consisted of peripheral blood, obtained in the second trimester of pregnancy. The receptors here all came from a female donor with multiple sclerosis, enrolled in a pregnancy study.

This clone is a singleton in its sample. The chain has TRBV11-2 and TRBJ2-7, with 8 nucleotides matching TRBD1. Germline CDR1 and CDR2: SGHAT and FQNNGV. V shed 1 base, J shed 6 bases, and the junction held 8 bases outside the gene matches. The CDR3 sequence is 15 residues long. The CDR3 loop is CASSLVGQGAGEQYF. CDR3 coding DNA: TGTGCCAGCAGCTTAGTGGGGCAGGGGGCAGGCGAGCAGTACTTC.

V usage is TRBV6-5 and J usage is TRBJ2-7, with 9 bases identical to TRBD1. From germline, CDR1 is MNHEY and CDR2 SVGAGI. The CDR3 consists of 16 residues. V lost 4 bases, J lost 3 bases, and 10 bases stayed unmatched. The CDR3 loop reads CASSFTGTGIFYEQYF. The CDR3 DNA is TGTGCCAGCAGTTTTACCGGGACAGGGATTTTCTACGAGCAGTACTTC.

This clone was counted between two and nine times. V and J are TRBV7-8 and TRBJ2-7; D is undetermined. The V and J ends lost 4 bases and 3 bases respectively, with 10 bases between them. This CDR3 is built from 13 residues. CDR1 is SGHVS and CDR2 is FQNEAQ in the germline V gene. The CDR3 DNA reads as TGTGCCAGCAGCTCACAGAGTGGCTACGAGCAGTACTTC. As protein: CASSSQSGYEQYF.

The chain couples TRBV11-3 to TRBJ1-1, with a tentative D call TRBD1 (5 bases). V was cut by 3 bases and J by 1 base, with 12 bases left in between. CDR1 SGHNT and CDR2 YENEEA come from the germline V gene. The CDR3 spans 15 residues. The CDR3 coding sequence is TGTGCCAGCAGCTTCGGCGGGGGGAGGAACACTGAAGCTTTCTTT. Protein sequence: CASSFGGGRNTEAFF.

V usage is TRBV6-1 and J usage is TRBJ2-3, with 11 bases matching TRBD1. This CDR3 contains 14 residues. V shed 4 bases and J 4 bases; nucleotides not matched to a gene: 1. Germline V lookup: CDR1 MNHNS, CDR2 SASEGT. CDR3 coding DNA: TGTGCCAGCAGTGGGACAGGGGGCGCAGATACGCAGTATTTT. Protein sequence: CASSGTGGADTQYF.